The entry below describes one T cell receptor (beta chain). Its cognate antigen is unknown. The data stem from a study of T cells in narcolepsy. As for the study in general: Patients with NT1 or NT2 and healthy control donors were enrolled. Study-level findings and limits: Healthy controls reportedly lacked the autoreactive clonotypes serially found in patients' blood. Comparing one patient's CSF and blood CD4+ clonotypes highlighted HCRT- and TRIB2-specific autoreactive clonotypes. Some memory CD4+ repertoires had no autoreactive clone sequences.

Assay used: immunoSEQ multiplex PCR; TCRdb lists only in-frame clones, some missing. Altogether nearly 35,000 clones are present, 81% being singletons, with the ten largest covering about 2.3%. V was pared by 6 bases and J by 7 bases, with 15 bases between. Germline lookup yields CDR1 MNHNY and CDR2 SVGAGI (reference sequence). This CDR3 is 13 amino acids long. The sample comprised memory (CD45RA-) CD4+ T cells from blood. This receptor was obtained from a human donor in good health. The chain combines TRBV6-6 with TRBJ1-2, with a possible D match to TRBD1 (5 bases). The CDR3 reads CASRKQESGGYTF. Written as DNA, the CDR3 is TGTGCCAGCAGGAAACAGGAATCTGGTGGCTACACCTTC.